This T cell receptor (beta chain) appears in the sequencing data of a study of T cells in Graves' hyperthyroidism and ophthalmopathy. Study-wide results and limits: Ophthalmopathy could be told apart from stable hyperthyroidism with a 13 V-J model. Ophthalmopathy, as predicted by the model, came a median around 7 months after the prediction.

This clonotype was found a few times. Its target is not known. TCR beta CDR3 sequences were amplified from RNA transcripts. HTBI primers were used for first-round RT-PCR of the TCR CDR3. TCRdb re-derived calls from the multiplex PCR reads in MiXCR, one entry per CDR3 protein. The data show over 700,000 distinct CDR3 sequences, 38% seen once. The study left out patients who had uncontrolled infection, other autoimmune disease, pregnancy or lactation. The PBMCs had their origin in approximately 10 ml of fresh peripheral blood. The CDR3 loop spans 10 amino acids. The sample consisted of blood. This chain joins TRBV12-3 or TRBV12-4 and TRBJ1-1, with D perhaps TRBD1 (5 bases). The receptor's source is a man between 18 and 35 years old with Graves' hyperthyroidism. CDR3 sequence: CASAGVQAFF. The DNA of the CDR3 is TGTGCTAGTGCGGGGGTGCAGGCTTTCTTT.